The rows below give T cell receptor beta chains drawn from one sample of a study of T-cell memory formation after mild COVID-19. TCRdb fed the 5' RACE reads into MiXCR, producing one record per CDR3 protein. The repertoire includes fewer than 550,000 distinct CDR3 sequences, 20% of them detected once, and around 8.4% sits in the top ten. The sample was PBMCs or a T cell subset sorted from them (not recorded which). The receptors stem from an adult woman who had mild COVID-19 (a few samples of this study predate the infection). Cell type and time point are not known. Each CDR3 is given with its conserved first and last residue. D genes are given only for firm matches. Not all rows give a size; the values are once, few, many and, for expanded clones, a class.

clone_size | j_call | v_call | d_call | cdr3_nt | cdr3_aa
NA | TRBJ2-7 | TRBV5-1 | TRBD2 | TGCGCCAGCAGCGAGACCGGGACTAGCGGGAACAACGAGCAGTACTTC | CASSETGTSGNNEQYF
many | TRBJ1-5 | TRBV5-5 | NA | TGTGCCAGCAGCTTAGACCGAAGTCAGCCCCAGCATTTT | CASSLDRSQPQHF
NA | TRBJ1-2 | TRBV19 | NA | TGTGCCAGTAGTTCACAGGGAAACTATGGCTACACCTTC | CASSSQGNYGYTF
few | TRBJ2-7 | TRBV7-2 | TRBD2 | TGTGCCAGCAGCTTAGTGGGTCCTAGCGGTTACGAGCAGTACTTC | CASSLVGPSGYEQYF
NA | TRBJ1-2 | TRBV19 | TRBD1 | TGTGCCAGTAGTATCCGCACAGGGGCCCTCTATGGCTACACCTTC | CASSIRTGALYGYTF
NA | TRBJ1-5 | TRBV6-6 | NA | TGTGCCAGCAGTTTACTGCGGGGGCAGGGCAATCAGCCCCAGCATTTT | CASSLLRGQGNQPQHF
NA | TRBJ2-5 | TRBV30 | NA | TGTGCCTGGAGTCCAGTAGGCAGGGGGGTGAAGCAAGAGACCCAGTACTTC | CAWSPVGRGVKQETQYF
few | TRBJ1-5 | TRBV12-3/TRBV12-4 | NA | TGTGCCAGCAGTTTGACAGCGGTCCTGGGTGGCAATCAGCCCCAGCATTTT | CASSLTAVLGGNQPQHF
few | TRBJ2-7 | TRBV12-3/TRBV12-4 | NA | TGTGCCAGCAGCGTAGGGTTTTCGTACGAGCAGTACTTC | CASSVGFSYEQYF
few | TRBJ1-1 | TRBV12-3/TRBV12-4 | NA | TGTGCCAGCAGTTTAGTGGGCTTAGACACTGAAGCTTTCTTT | CASSLVGLDTEAFF
few | TRBJ1-1 | TRBV29-1 | TRBD1 | TGCAGCGTTATACAGGGGGGGAACACTGAAGCTTTCTTT | CSVIQGGNTEAFF
NA | TRBJ2-1 | TRBV24-1 | NA | TGTGCCACCAGTGTCGGAGGGGGGGCCAGAGATGAGCAGTTCTTC | CATSVGGGARDEQFF
few | TRBJ2-4 | TRBV11-1 | NA | TGTGCCAGCAGCACCCGGGACGGCCTAGCCAAAAACATTCAGTACTTC | CASSTRDGLAKNIQYF
NA | TRBJ2-2 | TRBV20-1 | TRBD2 | TGCAGTGCTAAGCGGGGGGCTACGGTCGGGGAGCTGTTTTTT | CSAKRGATVGELFF
NA | TRBJ1-5 | TRBV9 | NA | TGTGCCAGCAGCGTAGGGGGGTTTAGCAATCAGCCCCAGCATTTT | CASSVGGFSNQPQHF
few | TRBJ2-7 | TRBV5-1 | NA | TGCGCCAGCAGCCCCGAGGCGGGAAGCTCCTACGAGCAGTACTTC | CASSPEAGSSYEQYF
NA | TRBJ2-5 | TRBV9 | TRBD2 | TGTGCCAGCAGCGTAGGTTCAAAGCTAGCGGGGGTTCAAGAGACCCAGTACTTC | CASSVGSKLAGVQETQYF
few | TRBJ2-1 | TRBV7-2 | NA | TGTGCCAGCAGCTTGACGATCCATGAGCAGTTCTTC | CASSLTIHEQFF
NA | TRBJ2-1 | TRBV25-1 | NA | TGTGCCAGCAGTGAGTACGGGGGATCGGTCTATGAGCAGTTCTTC | CASSEYGGSVYEQFF
NA | TRBJ2-2 | TRBV19 | NA | TGTGCCAGTAAGTCCAGACCCATGAACACCGGGGAGCTGTTTTTT | CASKSRPMNTGELFF
NA | TRBJ2-3 | TRBV29-1 | TRBD1 | TGCAGCACACCGGGACAGGGGATAGATACGCAGTATTTT | CSTPGQGIDTQYF
many | TRBJ2-5 | TRBV7-9 | TRBD2 | TGTGCCAGCACCCCTCCCGGGACTAGCGGGGGAGAGACCCAGTACTTC | CASTPPGTSGGETQYF
NA | TRBJ2-7 | TRBV5-1 | TRBD1 | TGCGCCAGCGGGACAGTAGGGGCCTACGAGCAGTACTTC | CASGTVGAYEQYF
few | TRBJ2-5 | TRBV5-6 | NA | TGTGCCAGCAGCTTAGGGGACATGGAGACCCAGTACTTC | CASSLGDMETQYF
NA | TRBJ2-2 | TRBV2 | TRBD2 | TGTGCCAGCAGACGGGATCTAGCGGGGGTTAACACCGGGGAGCTGTTTTTT | CASRRDLAGVNTGELFF
NA | TRBJ2-5 | TRBV3-1 | NA | TGTGCCAGCAGCCAAATATCCAACCAAGAGACCCAGTACTTC | CASSQISNQETQYF
NA | TRBJ2-1 | TRBV6-2/TRBV6-3 | NA | TGTGCCAGCAGTCGAGACCAGATCGAGCAGTTCTTC | CASSRDQIEQFF
NA | TRBJ2-5 | TRBV7-2 | NA | TGTGCCAGCAGCCCCGCGGTCGTGACCCAGTACTTC | CASSPAVVTQYF
NA | TRBJ2-4 | TRBV20-1 | NA | TGCAGTGCTAGAGATCCGGAATCTCACTTGGGGGCCAAAAACATTCAGTACTTC | CSARDPESHLGAKNIQYF